The 23 T cell receptor beta chains below were found in one sample sequenced in a study of T cell clonality in common variable immunodeficiency. The study's findings and limits: Fewer deletions and N-nucleotide insertions were reportedly seen in common variable immunodeficiency TCR beta sequences.

Data came from immunoSEQ multiplex PCR; TCRdb stores just in-frame clones and leaves some out. This sample has around 17,000 clones, each found more than once. The antigens of these receptors remain unknown. Sequencing was done on a sample of peripheral blood mononuclear cells. Every receptor here comes from a human donor with common variable immunodeficiency.

The table lists this clone with a few counts. CDR3 bases read: TGTGCCAGTAGTACAAGGACAGGGTGGGTTGGCAATCAGCCC. Its protein product is CASSTRTGWVGNQP. The full CDR3 sequence reads CASSTRTGWVGNQPQHF. V and J are TRBV19 and TRBJ1-5; TRBD1 agrees at 8 bases. The sequence runs out 3 residues before the end of the CDR3; the remainder is reconstructed from the germline J gene. V shed 4 bases and J 2 bases; nucleotides not matched to a gene: 10. The CDR3 loop spans 17 amino acids. Germline V lookup: CDR1 LNHDA, CDR2 SQIVND (reference sequence). Complete variable domain (other parts from reference TRBV19 and TRBJ1-5): DGGITQSPKYLFRKEGQNVTLSCEQNLNHDAMYWYRQDPGQGLRLIYYSQIVNDFQKGDIAEGYSVSREKKESFPLTVTSAQKNPTAFYLCASSTRTGWVGNQPQHFGDGTRLSIL.

This clone is medium-sized by share. The read ends 3 residues before the CDR3 terminus; that terminus is restored from the germline J gene. This chain uses TRBV29-1 with TRBJ2-3; tentative D call: TRBD1 (6 bases). V was shortened by 7 bases and J by 0 bases, with 14 bases between the two germline ends. The length of the CDR3 is 14 residues. Germline V gene sequence: CDR1 SQVTM, CDR2 ANQGSEA. The CDR3 is CSATTGPSTDTQYF. CDR3 bases read: TGCAGCGCTACGACAGGACCTAGCACAGATACG.

This clone was found many times. With the read ending 3 residues before the CDR3 end, the germline J gene is used to fill in that end. The chain is built from TRBV29-1 and TRBJ2-5, with 7 bases lining up with TRBD1. The junction had 3 bases not matched to a gene; V was cut back by 6 bases and J by 5 bases. The CDR3 contains 11 residues. Germline V CDR1 and CDR2: SQVTM, ANQGSEA. The CDR3 sequence: CSVQTGETQYF. The sequenced part of the CDR3 DNA is TGCAGCGTACAGACAGGGGAGACC.

For this clone: The CDR3 end falls 3 residues outside the read, so it is completed with the germline J gene. The gene calls are TRBV18 and TRBJ2-7, with TRBD2 matching 8 bases. CDR1 and CDR2 from the germline V gene are KGHSH and LQKENI. There are 13 residues in the CDR3. The ends lost 2 bases at V and 4 bases at J; junction bases unmatched: 1. CDR3 bases read: TGTGCCAGCTCACCAGGCGGGGGGTACGAG. It codes for CASSPGGGYE. From start to end, the CDR3 is CASSPGGGYEQYF.

This clone was counted many times. The read falls 3 residues short of the CDR3 end, and the missing part is taken from the germline J gene. The chain combines TRBV29-1 with TRBJ1-4; D remains unclear. The germline V gene has CDR1 SQVTM and CDR2 ANQGSEA. This CDR3 contains 14 residues. V lost 3 bases and J lost 7, with 15 bases in between. The CDR3 loop is CSVDSGEGSEKLFF. Partial CDR3 DNA: TGCAGCGTTGATTCAGGTGAAGGATCTGAAAAA.

Notes on this clone: The read comes to an end 3 residues before the CDR3 does, leaving the germline J gene to fill in the end. This chain connects TRBV7-3 to TRBJ2-6, with D uncertain. The CDR3 length is 18 residues. The V gene's germline CDR1 is SGHTA and CDR2 FQGTGA. Deletions cut 0 bases from V and 0 bases from J, with 12 bases between. CDR3 DNA, as far as it was read: TGTGCCAGCAGCTTAACCATCGGAAGGGCCTCTGGGGCCAACGTC. It codes for CASSLTIGRASGANV. The CDR3 in full is CASSLTIGRASGANVLTF. The entire variable domain, with the rest obtained from reference TRBV7-3 and TRBJ2-6, is as follows: GAGVSQTPSNKVTEKGKYVELRCDPISGHTALYWYRQSLGQGPEFLIYFQGTGAADDSGLPNDRFFAVRPEGSVSTLKIQRTERGDSAVYLCASSLTIGRASGANVLTFGAGSRLTVL.

In this sample, this clone turned up many times. The missing CDR3 end, 3 residues past where the read stops, is filled in from the germline J gene. The rearrangement joins TRBV7-2 to TRBJ2-7; the D gene is possibly TRBD1 (6 bases). The CDR3 spans 14 residues. V was clipped by 5 bases and J by 0 bases, with 11 bases between them. From germline, CDR1 is SGHTA and CDR2 FQGNSA. The CDR3 bases that were read are TGTGCCAGCAGCCGCGACAGGAGCTCCTACGAG. It translates to CASSRDRSSYE. The entire CDR3 is CASSRDRSSYEQYF. The variable domain in full, completed from reference TRBV7-2 and TRBJ2-7, reads GAGVSQSPSNKVTEKGKDVELRCDPISGHTALYWYRQSLGQGLEFLIYFQGNSAPDKSGLPSDRFSAERTGGSVSTLTIQRTQQEDSAVYLCASSRDRSSYEQYFGPGTRLTVT.

This clone has a handful of counts. The DNA read from the CDR3 is TGCGCCAGCAGCTTGGTCCGGCTCCCGTTCTTTAAAGGCGGGACC. This encodes CASSLVRLPFFKGGT. Given in full, the CDR3 is CASSLVRLPFFKGGTQYF. This chain joins TRBV5-1 and TRBJ2-5; D is undetermined. Read data end 3 residues before the CDR3 end; the end is taken from the germline J gene. The CDR3 spans 18 residues. The germline V and J ends were trimmed by 0 bases and 7 bases, with 25 bases remaining between them. The germline V gene encodes CDR1 SGHRS and CDR2 YFSETQ.

This clone was observed many times. The read comes to an end 3 residues before the CDR3 does, leaving the germline J gene to fill in the end. V gene TRBV6-1 combines with J gene TRBJ1-1; unclear D gene. The CDR3 consists of 14 residues. V shed 0 bases and J shed 3 bases, with 8 bases lying between them. Germline V gene sequence: CDR1 MNHNS, CDR2 SASEGT. This CDR3 reads CASSEAYSHTEAFF. CDR3 DNA, as far as it was read: TGTGCCAGCAGTGAAGCGTACAGCCACACTGAA.

CDR3: CASSPSSGSNEQFF. The DNA read from the CDR3 is TGTGCCAGCAGCCCTAGCTCGGGTTCAAATGAG. The chain links TRBV7-6 to TRBJ2-1; D might be TRBD2 (5 bases). The missing CDR3 end, 3 residues past where the read stops, is filled in from the germline J gene. Germline CDR1 SGHVS, CDR2 FNYEAQ. Trimming left V 5 bases short and J 7 bases short, with 15 bases between. The CDR3 runs 14 residues.

In this sample, this clone turned up many times. The read halts 3 residues ahead of the CDR3 end, with the missing end drawn from the germline J gene. The chain joins TRBV10-1 to TRBJ2-3; 7 nucleotides match TRBD1. CDR1 and CDR2 (germline): WNHNN, SYGVQD (reference sequence). The CDR3 consists of 14 residues. The J segment lost 3 bases and the V segment lost 4 bases, leaving 4 bases of the junction unmatched. The CDR3 spells CASSARQGTDTQYF. CDR3 DNA (partial): TGCGCCAGCAGTGCCCGACAGGGAACAGATACG.

Details on this clone: The read gets to within 3 residues of the CDR3 end, and the germline J gene fills in the rest. At the DNA level, this CDR3 is encoded by other sequences in the same sample as well. The chain combines TRBV7-6 with TRBJ2-5; D call uncertain. Germline loops: CDR1 SGHVS, CDR2 FNYEAQ. This CDR3 is built from 12 residues. Between the trimmed V and J ends, which lost 0 bases and 5 bases, there was a span of 4 bases. The CDR3 protein is CASSLARETQYF. The part of the CDR3 DNA that was read is TGTGCCAGCAGCTTAGCGCGGGAGACC.

As for this clone: The CDR3 end is not reached by the read, which stops 3 residues before it; the germline J gene fills it in. The chain links TRBV13 to TRBJ2-2; 11 bases fit TRBD2. The V gene end was trimmed by 4 bases and the J gene end by 3 bases; junction bases not matched to a gene: 4. This CDR3 comprises 16 residues. Germline values: CDR1 PRHDT, CDR2 FYEKMQ (reference sequence). CDR3 bases read: TGTGCCAGCAGCTCCTTAGCGGGAGGGGACACCGGGGAG. This translates into CASSSLAGGDTGE. Given in full, the CDR3 is CASSSLAGGDTGELFF.

This clone was recorded many times. The missing CDR3 end, 3 residues past where the read stops, is filled in from the germline J gene. This sequence joins TRBV5-4 and TRBJ1-1, with 7 bases identical to TRBD1. This CDR3 is built from 14 residues. CDR1 and CDR2 from the germline V gene are SGHNT and YYREEE (reference sequence). J lost 4 bases, V lost 3 bases, and 6 bases had no gene match. Incomplete CDR3 DNA: TGTGCCAGCAGCTCCAGGGGGGCCCTCACTGAA. This gives the protein CASSSRGALTE. The entire CDR3 protein reads CASSSRGALTEAFF.

This clone was picked up a small number of times. The CDR3 extends 3 residues past the end of the read, so its final part is completed from the germline J gene. The chain carries TRBV10-2 and TRBJ2-1; 13 positions match TRBD2. Germline CDR1 WSHSY, CDR2 SAAADI. J lost 3 bases, V lost 5 bases, and 1 base had no gene match. CDR3 length: 15 amino acids. CDR3 DNA, as far as it was read: TGCGCCAGCAGTAGGACTAGCGGGGGCTACAATGAG. Translation: CASSRTSGGYNE. The entire CDR3 is CASSRTSGGYNEQFF.

This clone was detected a few times. The read ends 3 residues before the CDR3 terminus; that terminus is restored from the germline J gene. The chain is built from TRBV2 and TRBJ1-2; 8 bases align to TRBD1. Germline V lookup: CDR1 SNHLY, CDR2 FYNNEI. CDR3 size: 14 residues. The V segment lost 8 bases and the J segment 0 bases; nucleotides outside the gene matches: 5. The covered CDR3 bases are TGTGCCAGCGTAGGGGACAGGTCTAACTATGGC. Translated, it gives CASVGDRSNYG. The whole CDR3 protein is CASVGDRSNYGYTF.

In this sample, this clone turned up a few times. Read sequence stops 3 residues before the CDR3 end, and the germline J gene provides the missing end. The chain employs TRBV20-1 and TRBJ2-5, with 10 bases that match TRBD2. The CDR3 has 14 residues. V trimming: 4 bases; J trimming: 2 bases; junction bases outside the gene matches: 4. Germline CDR1 reads DFQATT; CDR2 reads SNEGSKA (reference sequence). CDR3 DNA (partial): TGCAGTGCTAATATGGGACTAGCGCAAGAGACC. Its protein is CSANMGLAQET. The full CDR3 is CSANMGLAQETQYF.

This clone is classed as medium-sized. The sequence runs out 3 residues before the end of the CDR3; the remainder is reconstructed from the germline J gene. The chain uses TRBV6-1 and TRBJ1-1; D unclear. Germline V lookup: CDR1 MNHNS, CDR2 SASEGT. V was trimmed by 3 bases and J by 3 bases, leaving 14 bases between them. CDR3 length: 15 amino acids. CDR3 DNA, as far as it was read: TGTGCCAGCAGTGAGTTAGGACGGGGAGACACTGAA. This translates into CASSELGRGDTE. The CDR3, in full, reads CASSELGRGDTEAFF.

This clone showed up many times. With the read ending 3 residues before the CDR3 end, the germline J gene is used to fill in that end. The rearrangement uses TRBV20-1 and TRBJ1-6, with D perhaps matching TRBD1 (5 bases). This CDR3 is built from 16 residues. The ends were cut back, 1 base at V and 3 bases at J, with 13 bases in the middle. Germline assignment: CDR1 DFQATT and CDR2 SNEGSKA (reference sequence). The chain's CDR3 is CSARGTGGLYNSPLHF. CDR3 bases read: TGCAGTGCTAGAGGGACGGGGGGTCTCTATAATTCACCC.

Here the CDR3 reads CAIRYDSPYNEQFF. CDR3 bases read: TGTGCCATCAGATATGACTCCCCCTACAATGAG. This chain connects TRBV10-3 to TRBJ2-1, with D hard to call. From the germline J gene comes the end of the CDR3, since the read stops 3 residues before it. Germline CDR1 and CDR2: ENHRY and SYGVKD. The CDR3 totals 14 residues. V was cut by 6 bases and J by 2 bases, with 11 bases left in between.

This clone appeared a few times. Read data end 3 residues before the CDR3 end; the end is taken from the germline J gene. The chain uses TRBV5-1 and TRBJ2-5; 12 bases are shared with TRBD2. Trimming cost V 9 bases and J 4 bases; bases outside gene matches: 7. Per germline, CDR1 SGHRS and CDR2 YFSETQ. There are 14 residues in the CDR3. The CDR3 protein is CATATSGGLETQYF. Partial CDR3 DNA: TGCGCCACCGCGACTAGCGGGGGCCTAGAGACC.

The table lists this clone with many counts. The read finishes 3 residues shy of the CDR3 end, and the germline J gene is used to complete it. The gene calls are TRBV6-2 or TRBV6-3 and TRBJ2-1; 14 bases agree with TRBD2. The germline V gene encodes CDR1 MNHEY and CDR2 SVGEGT. The CDR3 has 17 amino acids. V lost 6 bases, J lost 9 bases, and 13 bases stayed unmatched. This chain's CDR3 is CASSLPQPGLAGVEQFF. The DNA read from the CDR3 is TGTGCCAGCAGCCTCCCGCAACCGGGACTAGCGGGAGTTGAG.

Many counts were recorded for this clone. The CDR3 goes on 3 residues after the read ends, and that part is filled in from the germline J gene. V and J are TRBV7-3 and TRBJ2-1; 9 bases line up with TRBD2. Germline CDR1 SGHTA, CDR2 FQGTGA. J was trimmed by 3 bases and V by 6 bases; bases with no gene match: 9. The CDR3 covers 16 residues. This CDR3 reads CASSLSGAGGYNEQFF. The sequenced CDR3 bases are TGTGCCAGCAGTCTGAGCGGAGCGGGAGGCTACAATGAG. Drawing the rest from reference TRBV7-3 and TRBJ2-1, the complete variable domain is GAGVSQTPSNKVTEKGKYVELRCDPISGHTALYWYRQSLGQGPEFLIYFQGTGAADDSGLPNDRFFAVRPEGSVSTLKIQRTERGDSAVYLCASSLSGAGGYNEQFFGPGTRLTVL.